The source of this T cell receptor (beta chain) is a study of radiotherapy plus CTLA-4 blockade in lung cancer. About the study: More than 15% of patients responded objectively, and about 30% achieved disease control. Overall study findings and caveats: Blood TCR clones of tumor origin expanded after radiotherapy plus ipilimumab.

The CDR3 consists of 14 residues. Germline lookup yields CDR1 SGDLS and CDR2 YYNGEE. The germline V and J ends were trimmed by 6 bases and 2 bases, with 13 bases remaining between them. As concerns this clone: Its target is not known.

Assay used: immunoSEQ multiplex PCR; TCRdb lists only in-frame clones, some missing. There are 81,000 or so clones in the sample; 84% occur only once, and approximately 0.8% lies in the top ten. V usage is TRBV9 and J usage is TRBJ2-3; D call uncertain. Sequencing used peripheral blood, obtained from a patient treated with radiotherapy plus ipilimumab. The receptor comes from a human donor with non-small cell lung cancer who had stable disease on radiotherapy plus ipilimumab. The CDR3 here is CASNPLRSTDTQYF. The CDR3 DNA sequence: TGTGCCAGCAATCCCCTTCGGTCCACAGATACGCAGTATTTT.